The 21 T cell receptor beta chains listed next were all sequenced from one sample in a study of post-analysis software for immune sequencing data (dated by TCRdb to 2014 to 2015). The library relied on PCR. TCRdb names Illumina HiSeq 2500 as the instrument used. Unique molecular identifiers were incorporated into TCR beta cDNA libraries to reduce PCR and sequencing biases. TCRdb trimmed public reads at Q25 via fastp, called clones via MiXCR and kept in-frame beta chains. Each entry merges the rows of one CDR3 protein and shows their most common DNA and genes. This sample holds 740,000 or so distinct CDR3 sequences; approximately 50% were observed only once. Roughly 4.4% of the sample is taken by the ten largest. Antigen specificity for these receptors is unknown. What the study reported, not specific to this receptor: Several TRBV segments, including TRBV5-6, TRBV5-1 and TRBV20-1, were significantly more frequent in patients than controls.

The sample taken for sequencing was blood. The receptors were sampled from a girl between 5 and 17 years old with multiple sclerosis.

This clonotype was detected only once. The chain employs TRBV13 and TRBJ2-1, with a weak D call TRBD1 (6 bases). The CDR3 length is 15 residues. Deletions cut 5 bases from V and 2 bases from J, with 13 bases between. Looked up from germline, CDR1 is PRHDT and CDR2 is FYEKMQ (reference sequence). The DNA for the CDR3 is TGTGCCAGCAGCCCTACAGGGATTGCCTACAATGAGCAGTTCTTC. The encoded protein is CASSPTGIAYNEQFF.

This chain connects TRBV20-1 to TRBJ2-1; TRBD1 is a possible D gene (6 bases). The J call is doubtful: the DNA matches TRBJ2-7 better. CDR1 DFQATT and CDR2 SNEGSKA come from the germline V gene (reference sequence). CDR3 length: 16 amino acids. The CDR3 DNA follows: TGCAGTGCTAGAATCCTGACAGGTCACTCCTACAATGAGCAGTACTTC. Amino acid sequence: CSARILTGHSYNEQYF.

This clonotype occurred a few times. The V call is TRBV4-2, the J call TRBJ2-7; 7 bases line up with TRBD1. Germline V gene lookup returns CDR1 LGHNA and CDR2 YNFKEQ. The CDR3 totals 16 residues. J lost 0 bases, V lost 4 bases, and 9 bases had no gene match. The CDR3 region has the DNA TGTGCCAGCAGCCCGGGACAGACGTTAAGCTCCTACGAGCAGTACTTC. Its protein is CASSPGQTLSSYEQYF.

This rearrangement joins TRBV3-1 to TRBJ2-7; the D gene is possibly TRBD2 (7 bases). Between the trimmed V and J ends, which lost 6 bases and 2 bases, there was a span of 20 bases. The CDR3 is 16 residues long. Germline CDR1 LGHDT, CDR2 YNNKEL (reference sequence). The CDR3 protein is CASSPNGGGWTYEQYF. The CDR3 DNA is TGTGCCAGCAGTCCTAACGGCGGGGGCTGGACCTACGAGCAGTACTTC.

This chain uses TRBV7-9 with TRBJ2-1; no firm D call. Germline CDR1 and CDR2: SEHNR and FQNEAQ (reference sequence). This CDR3 is built from 14 residues. The V and J ends lost 4 bases and 5 bases respectively, with 12 bases between them. The DNA for the CDR3 is TGTGCCAGCAGCTCAACAAGGGTGGACAATGAGCAGTTCTTC. This translates into CASSSTRVDNEQFF.

CDR3 bases: TGCAGCGTTGAGTCGTGGGAGGGCCAAGAGACCCAGTACTTC. Residues: CSVESWEGQETQYF. The chain employs TRBV29-1 and TRBJ2-5; 7 nucleotides line up with TRBD2. Trimming at V came to 3 bases and at J to 1 base, leaving 5 bases not matched to a gene. Germline CDR1 SQVTM, CDR2 ANQGSEA. The CDR3 spans 14 residues. Complete variable domain (other parts from reference TRBV29-1 and TRBJ2-5): SAVISQKPSRDICQRGTSLTIQCQVDSQVTMMFWYRQQPGQSLTLIATANQGSEATYESGFVIDKFPISRPNLTFSTLTVSNMSPEDSSIYLCSVESWEGQETQYFGPGTRLLVL.

The gene calls are TRBV29-1 and TRBJ2-7; 11 nucleotides match TRBD2. The CDR3 is made up of 16 amino acids. Germline values: CDR1 SQVTM, CDR2 ANQGSEA. Trimming removed 5 bases from V and 7 bases from J; junction bases left unmatched: 16. Here the CDR3 DNA reads TGCAGCGTTAATCCTTTGCTAGCGGGGGGTCAGGGTGAGCAGTACTTC. It specifies CSVNPLLAGGQGEQYF.

This sequence joins TRBV4-1 and TRBJ2-1; 10 nucleotides align to TRBD2. The germline V gene has CDR1 MGHRA and CDR2 YSYEKL. V lost 2 bases, J lost 3 bases, and 4 bases stayed unmatched. The CDR3 is 16 amino acids. DNA of the CDR3: TGCGCCAGCAGCCAATTACTAGCGGGGTTCTACAATGAGCAGTTCTTC. Residues: CASSQLLAGFYNEQFF.

The V gene is TRBV7-9, the J gene TRBJ2-5; no clear D gene. CDR3 size: 16 residues. V was trimmed by 0 bases and J by 5 bases, leaving 16 bases between them. Per the germline V gene, CDR1 is SEHNR and CDR2 is FQNEAQ (reference sequence). The CDR3 reads CASSLALASYGETQYF. In nucleotides, the CDR3 is TGTGCCAGCAGCTTAGCCCTTGCTTCCTATGGGGAGACCCAGTACTTC.

The J gene is TRBJ2-4, the V gene TRBV12-3 or TRBV12-4; D possibly corresponds to TRBD2 (5 bases). The assigned J gene may be wrong: the sequence end matches TRBJ2-5 better. This CDR3 contains 15 residues. The CDR3 DNA is TGTGCCAGCAGTCTTGGTTTAAGCGGCCAAGAGACCCAGTACTTC. Encoded protein: CASSLGLSGQETQYF.

The chain combines TRBV7-6 with TRBJ2-7; 8 nucleotides agree with TRBD1. The CDR3 runs 16 residues. In germline, CDR1 is SGHVS, CDR2 FNYEAQ. The junction had 11 bases not matched to a gene; V was cut back by 1 base and J by 6 bases. The CDR3 DNA sequence: TGTGCCAGCAGCTTAGGGTTCAGGGGGCGCAAGATCGAGCAGTACTTC. This translates into CASSLGFRGRKIEQYF.

V gene TRBV29-1 combines with J gene TRBJ1-1; D may be TRBD1 (6 bases). The CDR3 extends over 14 amino acids. The germline gives CDR1 SQVTM, CDR2 ANQGSEA. Trimming stripped 7 bases from V and 1 base from J, with 16 bases between. The CDR3 nucleotides read TGCAGCGGGGTAAACAGGGCTGGGAACACTGAAGCTTTCTTT. Protein: CSGVNRAGNTEAFF.

This clonotype has just a few counts. The rearrangement uses TRBV29-1 and TRBJ1-2, with TRBD1 as a possible D gene (5 bases). Germline CDR1 reads SQVTM; CDR2 reads ANQGSEA. Trimming took 0 bases from V and 2 from J, leaving 7 bases between them. This CDR3 comprises 13 residues. The chain's CDR3 is CSVEDRGNYGYTF. The CDR3 DNA sequence: TGCAGCGTTGAAGATCGGGGGAACTATGGCTACACCTTC.

The rearrangement joins TRBV11-2 to TRBJ2-3, with 10 nucleotides matching TRBD2. The CDR3 totals 17 residues. Trimming cost V 3 bases and J 2 bases; bases outside gene matches: 8. Germline-derived CDR1 and CDR2 are SGHAT and FQNNGV. The CDR3 region has the DNA TGTGCCAGCAGCTTTTTTGTGACTAGCGGGTCCACAGATACGCAGTATTTT. Amino acid sequence: CASSFFVTSGSTDTQYF.

The chain uses TRBV7-2 and TRBJ2-5, with TRBD1 identical over 7 bases. The V segment lost 6 bases and the J segment 5 bases; nucleotides outside the gene matches: 12. CDR3 length: 15 amino acids. Germline V lookup: CDR1 SGHTA, CDR2 FQGNSA. The CDR3 DNA reads as TGTGCCAGCAGAGTAGGGGGCGCGAGGCAGGAGACCCAGTACTTC. Translating it yields CASRVGGARQETQYF.

The genes are TRBV10-3 and TRBJ2-3; no clear D gene. This CDR3 is built from 16 residues. The V end was cut by 7 bases, the J end by 2 bases, with 19 bases between. Germline lookup yields CDR1 ENHRY and CDR2 SYGVKD. CDR3 residues: CAIKARELVLTDTQYF. The CDR3, as DNA: TGTGCCATCAAGGCCCGCGAGCTAGTCCTCACAGATACGCAGTATTTT.

This clonotype showed up just a few times. The J gene is TRBJ2-1, the V gene TRBV9; D is unresolved. The CDR3 has 14 amino acids. Germline V gene lookup returns CDR1 SGDLS and CDR2 YYNGEE. V was clipped by 3 bases and J by 9 bases, with 16 bases between them. CDR3 residues: CASSEALGPFEQFF. The CDR3 nucleotides read TGTGCCAGCAGCGAGGCTCTTGGCCCCTTTGAGCAGTTCTTC.

The CDR3, as DNA: TGTGCCAGCAGACCATTTAGCGGGAGGGCCTACGAGCAGTACTTC. Residues: CASRPFSGRAYEQYF. V is TRBV7-8 and J is TRBJ2-7; the match to TRBD2 covers 11 bases. This CDR3 contains 15 residues. Germline V gene sequence: CDR1 SGHVS, CDR2 FQNEAQ. With V trimmed by 6 bases and J by 2 bases, 6 bases remained unmatched.

CDR3 DNA: TGCGCCAGCAGCTTGGGTGTGGGGATGGGCCAGCCCCAGCATTTT. This sequence encodes CASSLGVGMGQPQHF. This sequence joins TRBV5-1 and TRBJ1-5, with D unclear. Trimming took off 0 bases at V and 7 bases at J, with 14 bases between the two ends. CDR1 and CDR2 from the germline V gene are SGHRS and YFSETQ. CDR3 size: 15 residues.

This clonotype showed up just a few times. The chain couples TRBV10-3 to TRBJ2-1, with D possibly TRBD1 on 6 matching bases. V was trimmed by 2 bases and J by 6 bases, leaving 17 bases between them. CDR3 length: 16 amino acids. CDR1 ENHRY and CDR2 SYGVKD come from the germline V gene. In DNA, the CDR3 is TGTGCCATCAGTGAGCCAGGGGTGCCCCGAGGCAATGAGCAGTTCTTC. Encoded protein: CAISEPGVPRGNEQFF.

The V call is TRBV20-1, the J call TRBJ2-4; TRBD2 aligns across 11 bases. CDR3 length: 15 residues. After removal of 6 bases from V and 13 bases from J, the junction contained 17 bases not matched to a gene. The V gene's germline CDR1 is DFQATT and CDR2 SNEGSKA (reference sequence). The CDR3 nucleotides are TGCAGTGCCGGGATTACTAGCGGGAGAAGTGGGGAGCAGTACTTC. Protein sequence: CSAGITSGRSGEQYF.